This T cell receptor beta chain derives from a study of T cells after posttransplantation cyclophosphamide. This CDR3 spans 14 amino acids. Losses at the gene ends were 0 bases for V and 4 bases for J; bases not matched to a gene: 0. Per germline, CDR1 SGHRS and CDR2 YFSETQ. Methotrexate plus calcineurin inhibitor accompanied controls' myeloablative marrow transplants; sampling was 1 year later. Assay used: immunoSEQ multiplex PCR; TCRdb lists only in-frame clones, some missing. The table lists 23,000 or so clones, 65% to 90% of them singletons, with more than 2% in the top ten. V and J are TRBV5-1 and TRBJ2-2; 7 bases are shared with TRBD2. The sequence derives from a female patient aged 25-40 years who received an allogeneic stem cell transplant from an unrelated donor, was CMV-positive, and had acute and chronic GVHD. Some T cells may have come from the graft donor. The material sequenced was PBMCs, taken 350 to 400 days after allogeneic stem cell transplant with calcineurin inhibitor and methotrexate. CDR3 DNA: TGCGCCAGCAGCTTGGCGGGGGGCACCGGGGAGCTGTTTTTT. Translated: CASSLAGGTGELFF.